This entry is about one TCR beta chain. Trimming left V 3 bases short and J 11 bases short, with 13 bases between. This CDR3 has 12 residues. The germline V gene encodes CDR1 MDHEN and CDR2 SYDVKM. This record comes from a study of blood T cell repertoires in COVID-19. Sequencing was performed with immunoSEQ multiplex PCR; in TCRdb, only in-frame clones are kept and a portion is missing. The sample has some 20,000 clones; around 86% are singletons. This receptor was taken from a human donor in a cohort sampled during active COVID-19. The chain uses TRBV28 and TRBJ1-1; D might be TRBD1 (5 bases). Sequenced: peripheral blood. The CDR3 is CASSLSGRGAFF. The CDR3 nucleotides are TGTGCCAGCAGTTTGTCAGGGCGTGGGGCTTTCTTT.